These T cell receptor beta chains were read from a single sample in a study of shared clonotypes between healthy human individuals. Profiled with immunoSEQ multiplex PCR; TCRdb holds only in-frame clones, not every one. The table lists some 2.1 million clones, roughly 95% of them singletons. Sequences were obtained from naive CD4+ T cells sorted from blood. Receptors were obtained from a man younger than 35 in good health. CDR3s include the opening cysteine and the closing phenylalanine or tryptophan. The D gene is left open where the match is weak. Expanded clones are given a class, and other clones once, few, many or no size at all.

>TRBV12-5|TRBJ1-6|TRBD1|once
TGTGCTAGTGGTTCGCTAGGAGCAGGGGGGGACTCCTATAATTCACCCCTCCACTTT
CASGSLGAGGDSYNSPLHF
>TRBV6-5|TRBJ2-7|NA|NA
TGTGCCAGCAGTTACGGAGCAGGCGACTCCTACGAGCAGTACTTC
CASSYGAGDSYEQYF
>TRBV6-1|TRBJ2-7|NA|NA
TGTGCCAGCTCTGACCCGGCGAAGGGCGAGCAGTACTTC
CASSDPAKGEQYF
>TRBV2|TRBJ1-2|NA|NA
TGTGCCAGCAGTGATTCAGGGTCCTATGGCTACACCTTC
CASSDSGSYGYTF
>TRBV28|TRBJ1-5|TRBD1|NA
TGTGCCAGCACTTCAGGGGGCGAAGGTCAGCCCCAGCATTTT
CASTSGGEGQPQHF
>TRBV25-1|TRBJ2-7|TRBD1|NA
TGTGCCAGCAGTGACTCCGGGACAGGGGCCTACGAGCAGTACTTC
CASSDSGTGAYEQYF
>TRBV29-1|TRBJ2-3|NA|many
TGCAGCGTTGAACAGGGCGCAGATACGCAGTATTTT
CSVEQGADTQYF
>TRBV9|TRBJ2-3|TRBD1|NA
TGTGCCAGCAGCGTAGCGGGACAGGCAGATACGCAGTATTTT
CASSVAGQADTQYF
>TRBV5-5|TRBJ2-7|NA|NA
TGTGCCAGCAGCTTGGGCCAGCACTCCTACGAGCAGTACTTC
CASSLGQHSYEQYF
>TRBV5-1|TRBJ1-1|NA|NA
TGCGCCAGCAGCGAACAGGGAGTGAACACTGAAGCTTTCTTT
CASSEQGVNTEAFF
>TRBV7-2|TRBJ2-1|NA|NA
TGTGCCAGCACCAGAGGGGGGTGGGTAAATGAGCAGTTCTTC
CASTRGGWVNEQFF
>TRBV7-2|TRBJ2-7|NA|NA
TGTGCCAGCAGCTCCTCACCCACACTAAAAACACCCTACGAGCAGTACTTC
CASSSSPTLKTPYEQYF
>TRBV13|TRBJ2-3|TRBD1|NA
TGTGCCAGCAGCCTTCGGGGACAGGGCACAGATACGCAGTATTTT
CASSLRGQGTDTQYF
>TRBV5-4|TRBJ2-1|TRBD2|NA
TGTGCCAGCAGCTATCGGACTAGCGGGGCCTACTCCTACAATGAGCAGTTCTTC
CASSYRTSGAYSYNEQFF
>TRBV6-5|TRBJ2-7|NA|NA
TGTGCCAGCAGTCGTACGGCAGATACCTACGAGCAGTACTTC
CASSRTADTYEQYF
>TRBV28|TRBJ1-4|NA|once
TGTGCCAGCAGTTTAATCTCGGTTGGGGAGGATGAAAAACTGTTTTTT
CASSLISVGEDEKLFF
>TRBV5-6|TRBJ1-2|NA|NA
TGTGCCAGCAGCTTGACTCTTGACCCAATATTTAACTATGGCTACACCTTC
CASSLTLDPIFNYGYTF
>TRBV14|TRBJ1-2|TRBD1|NA
TGTGCCAGCAGCCCGGGACAGGGGCTTGGAGACTATGGCTACACCTTC
CASSPGQGLGDYGYTF
>TRBV6-5|TRBJ2-2|NA|NA
TGTGCCAGCAGTTCTTTCGACAGTCGCACCGGGGAGCTGTTTTTT
CASSSFDSRTGELFF
>TRBV9|TRBJ2-1|NA|NA
TGTGCCAGCAGCGTAGCCGGGGGGACAGGCACCTACAATGAGCAGTTCTTC
CASSVAGGTGTYNEQFF
>TRBV30|TRBJ1-6|NA|NA
TGTGCCTGGCAGGAGATCTATAATTCACCCCTCCACTTT
CAWQEIYNSPLHF
>TRBV7-9|TRBJ1-1|NA|NA
TGTGCCAGCAGCTCGCTGGACACGGGCCTAAACACTGAAGCTTTCTTT
CASSSLDTGLNTEAFF
>TRBV5-6|TRBJ1-5|NA|NA
TGTGCCAGCAGCTCCACAGGAGGCCAGCCCCAGCATTTT
CASSSTGGQPQHF
>TRBV30|TRBJ1-1|TRBD1|NA
TGTGCCTGGAGTGTTTCGACAGGGTGGACTGAAGCTTTCTTT
CAWSVSTGWTEAFF
>TRBV5-4|TRBJ1-1|NA|NA
TGTGCCAGCAGCTCCGGACAGAATTTGAACACTGAAGCTTTCTTT
CASSSGQNLNTEAFF
>TRBV7-3|TRBJ1-1|NA|NA
TGTGCCAGCAGCTTAGAGTTGAACACTGAAGCTTTCTTT
CASSLELNTEAFF
>TRBV29-1|TRBJ1-2|NA|NA
TGCAGCGTTACCCCCAACGTTGGAATTCTTGGCTACACCTTC
CSVTPNVGILGYTF
>TRBV27|TRBJ2-7|NA|NA
TGTGCCAGCAGTTCAACGAATGGACGGGCAATCTACGAGCAGTACTTC
CASSSTNGRAIYEQYF
>TRBV9|TRBJ1-1|NA|NA
TGTGCCAGCAGCGCCCGCGGGACGGTAAACACTGAAGCTTTCTTT
CASSARGTVNTEAFF
>TRBV30|TRBJ1-1|NA|NA
TGTGCCTGGAGTCCCCAAAGGATTGAAGCTTTCTTT
CAWSPQRIEAFF
>TRBV5-1|TRBJ1-2|NA|NA
TGCGCCAGCAGCTTGGAGGTCAGCTATGGCTACACCTTC
CASSLEVSYGYTF
>TRBV7-2|TRBJ2-7|NA|NA
TGTGCCAGCAGCCCCCCTCGGGGGGCCAGCTCCTACGAGCAGTACTTC
CASSPPRGASSYEQYF
>TRBV2|TRBJ1-4|NA|NA
TGTGCCAGCAGTGAGGGGAGTGGGAGTCCTAGTGAAAAACTGTTTTTT
CASSEGSGSPSEKLFF
>TRBV7-2|TRBJ2-7|TRBD2|NA
TGTGCCAGCAGCTTGGGTCTCTATTCACTAGCGGGACTCTCCTACGAGCAGTACTTC
CASSLGLYSLAGLSYEQYF
>TRBV30|TRBJ1-3|NA|NA
TGTGCCTGGAGTAGGGGTAGTGGAAACACCATATATTTT
CAWSRGSGNTIYF
>TRBV7-9|TRBJ2-7|NA|once
TGTGCCAGCAGCAAAGAACCCACCGGGACACCCTACGAGCAGTACTTC
CASSKEPTGTPYEQYF
>TRBV6-5|TRBJ1-6|NA|NA
TGTGCCAGCAGTTACTCATACAGGGTCAATAATTCACCCCTCCACTTT
CASSYSYRVNNSPLHF
>TRBV7-9|TRBJ2-2|TRBD1|NA
TGTGCCAGCAGCTTCTACGCCGGGACAGGGCACACCGGGGAGCTGTTTTTT
CASSFYAGTGHTGELFF
>TRBV2|TRBJ1-2|TRBD1|NA
TGTGCCAGCAGTGCGAGCAGGGGGACTAACTATGGCTACACCTTC
CASSASRGTNYGYTF
>TRBV27|TRBJ1-5|TRBD1|NA
TGTGCCAGCAGTTTATTGGACAGGGGAGGACAGCCCCAGCATTTT
CASSLLDRGGQPQHF
>TRBV19|TRBJ1-1|TRBD1|NA
TGTGCCAGTAGTATAGACGGGCTACAGGGGGCGGCGGCTGAAGCTTTCTTT
CASSIDGLQGAAAEAFF
>TRBV10-2|TRBJ2-5|TRBD2|NA
TGCGCCAGCAGTCGGGAGGGGACCCAGTACTTC
CASSREGTQYF
>TRBV29-1|TRBJ1-6|NA|NA
TGCAGCGTTGAAGAACGACAGAAGCTCCACTTT
CSVEERQKLHF
>TRBV5-4|TRBJ2-1|TRBD1|NA
TGTGCCAGCAGCTCGAACGACAGGGGGCCCTTCAATGAGCAGTTCTTC
CASSSNDRGPFNEQFF
>TRBV9|TRBJ1-6|TRBD1|NA
TGTGCCAGCAGCGTGGGACAGGTGAATTCACCCCTCCACTTT
CASSVGQVNSPLHF
>TRBV11-2|TRBJ2-5|NA|NA
TGTGCCAGCAGCCCACGTGGCGGGACACACCAACCAGAGACCCAGTACTTC
CASSPRGGTHQPETQYF
>TRBV5-1|TRBJ1-1|TRBD1|NA
TGCGCCAGCCGCGGACAGGGCCCTCCATTAAACACTGAAGCTTTCTTT
CASRGQGPPLNTEAFF